This T cell receptor (beta chain) was profiled in a study of blood T cell repertoires in COVID-19. For the study at large: The study drew acute and convalescent COVID-19 samples from the United States, Italy and Spain. Sample material is recorded as cDNA or gDNA derived from T cells, B-cell-depleted T cells, or PBMCs.

Germline V lookup: CDR1 LGHDT, CDR2 YNNKEL (reference sequence). CDR3 length: 13 residues. V was shortened by 6 bases and J by 4 bases, with 10 bases between the two germline ends. Under the authors' procedure: Estimated nucleated cell counts came from reference gene primer amplification. Measured with immunoSEQ multiplex PCR; TCRdb has only the in-frame clones, and not every one. That table supplies the V and J calls and clone size; D and trimming were determined from the DNA. This table has 50,000 or so clones, 85% to 95% appearing once. The sequencing input was peripheral blood. The chain is built from TRBV3-1 (or the pseudogene TRBV3-2) and TRBJ1-5; TRBD1 might be the D (6 bases). The receptor's source is an elderly woman with acute or convalescent COVID-19. CDR3 nucleotide sequence: TGTGCCAGCAGTAACAGGGCAAATCAGCCCCAGCATTTT. It translates to CASSNRANQPQHF.